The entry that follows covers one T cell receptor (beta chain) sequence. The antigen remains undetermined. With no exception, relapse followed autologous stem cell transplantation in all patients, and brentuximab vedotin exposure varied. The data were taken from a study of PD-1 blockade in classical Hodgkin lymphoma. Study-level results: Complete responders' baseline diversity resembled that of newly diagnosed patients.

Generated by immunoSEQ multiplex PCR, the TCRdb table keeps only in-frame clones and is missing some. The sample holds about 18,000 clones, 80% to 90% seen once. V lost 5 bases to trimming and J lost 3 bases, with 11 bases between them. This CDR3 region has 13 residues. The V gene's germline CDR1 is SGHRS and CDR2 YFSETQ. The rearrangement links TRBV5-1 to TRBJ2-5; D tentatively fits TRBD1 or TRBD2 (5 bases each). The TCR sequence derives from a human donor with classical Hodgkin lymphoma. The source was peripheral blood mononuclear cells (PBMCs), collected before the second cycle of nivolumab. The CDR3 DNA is TGCGCCAGCAGGAGGGACGTCAAAGAGACCCAGTACTTC. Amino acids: CASRRDVKETQYF.